Sequencing of this T cell receptor beta chain was carried out in a study of cytomegalovirus exposure and HLA in healthy donors. V shed 3 bases and J shed 7 bases, with 12 bases lying between them. Germline CDR1 SNHLY, CDR2 FYNNEI. The CDR3 spans 14 residues. Study observations and caveats: Donors belonging to an Asian-associated ancestry cluster reportedly showed fewer N-insertions in productive TCRs than the approximately 670-donor mean, according to what a later analysis found.

The PCR made use of 60 Vbeta and 13 Jbeta primers. The table came from immunoSEQ multiplex PCR; TCRdb's copy has only in-frame clones and leaves some out. Of roughly 100,000 clones listed, less than 90% are singletons. Of note for this clone: No antigen is known for it.

The source material was PBMCs. The TCR sequence derives from a middle-aged man in good health and CMV-seronegative. The chain recombines TRBV2 with TRBJ1-4; D unclear. The CDR3, as DNA: TGTGCCAGCAGTGACCTCCAGGTTGGTGAAAAACTGTTTTTT. Its translation is CASSDLQVGEKLFF.